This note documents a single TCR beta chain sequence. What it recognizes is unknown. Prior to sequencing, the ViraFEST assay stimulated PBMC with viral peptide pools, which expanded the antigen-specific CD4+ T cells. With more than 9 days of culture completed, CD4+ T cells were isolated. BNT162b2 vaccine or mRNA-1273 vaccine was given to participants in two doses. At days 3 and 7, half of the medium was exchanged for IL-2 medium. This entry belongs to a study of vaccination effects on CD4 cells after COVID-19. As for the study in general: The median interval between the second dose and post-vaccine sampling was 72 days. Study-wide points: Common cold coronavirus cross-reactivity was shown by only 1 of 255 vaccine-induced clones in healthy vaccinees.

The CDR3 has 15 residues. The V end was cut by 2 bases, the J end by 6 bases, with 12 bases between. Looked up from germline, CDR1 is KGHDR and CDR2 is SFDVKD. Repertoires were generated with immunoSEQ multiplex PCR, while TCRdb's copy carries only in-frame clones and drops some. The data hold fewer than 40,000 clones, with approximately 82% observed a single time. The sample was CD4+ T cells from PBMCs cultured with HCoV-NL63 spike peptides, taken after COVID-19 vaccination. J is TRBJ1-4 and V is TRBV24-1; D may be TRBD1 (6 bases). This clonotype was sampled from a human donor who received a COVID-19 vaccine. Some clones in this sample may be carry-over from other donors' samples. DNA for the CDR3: TGTGCCACCAGTGATTCTGGGGCAGGGGATGAAAAACTGTTTTTT. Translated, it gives CATSDSGAGDEKLFF.